This T cell receptor (beta chain) originates from a study of blood T cell repertoires in COVID-19 (dated by TCRdb to the early 2020s). Context from the whole study: Collaborator samples came from the United States, Italy and Spain and covered acute and convalescent phases of COVID-19. The prospective study material was composed of cDNA or gDNA derived from T cells, B-cell-depleted T cells, or PBMCs. Deeply sampled blood TCRbeta repertoires from subjects exposed to, actively infected with, or recovered from COVID-19 were included in the dataset. The repertoires were made available in a free public database intended to serve as a resource for research on the immune response to SARS-CoV-2. Samples came from the ongoing ImmuneRACE study (first 160 participants) plus 1,254 subjects from 6 global collaborators. The sample metadata nearly always contained a de-identified subject ID, COVID-19 status, age in years and sex. Where available, HLA class I and class II types were taken from metadata supplied by the sample provider and were not determined by assay-based typing. Study-wide findings and limitations: Clinical and demographic metadata were provided uncurated, with the amount varying by source and participant.

About this clone: It lacks a known antigen. Per-nucleotide qualities are absent, and no much larger clonotype sits a single base away.

The collaborating institutions used their own protocols to collect whole blood in K2EDTA tubes. For TCRbeta analysis, collaborators shipped samples in one of three forms: frozen whole blood, isolated PBMCs, or DNA extracted from either of those sample types. TCRbeta CDR3 regions were amplified from genomic DNA by means of the immunoSEQ Assay, a bias-controlled multiplex PCR. In the paper's pipeline: Within the assay, amplification of reference gene primers was used to estimate how many nucleated cells each sample contained. Sequence reads were collapsed and filtered to measure the absolute abundance of every unique TCRbeta CDR3 rearrangement. For each sample, productive Simpson clonality was calculated as the square root of Simpson's diversity index across productive rearrangements. The table comes from immuneACCESS by way of TCRdb, which keeps in-frame sequences with V and J called. Part of the clones is missing from these tables; in studies checked, under half for an unresolved V gene and the rest for unknown reasons. V, J and clone size reflect that table, while D and trimming were determined from the DNA. For this sample there are some 400,000 clones; roughly 90% appear just once. The top ten clonotypes cover about 6.5% of the sample.

Relative to germline, V is missing 6 bases and J is missing 7 bases, with 6 bases of the junction outside any gene match. CDR1 and CDR2 are read off the germline V gene as MNHEY and SVGEGT. From its cysteine to its phenylalanine, the CDR3 spans 13 amino acids. The CDR3 DNA has 39 bases and is translated from base 1. Input material: peripheral blood. This chain is built from TRBV6-2 or TRBV6-3 and TRBJ1-5; 7 middle bases align to TRBD1. The sequence came from a man aged 18 to 30 with active or convalescent COVID-19. CDR3 sequence: CASSRGTDQPQHF. Read as DNA, the sequence is TGTGCCAGCAGCAGGGGGACGGACCAGCCCCAGCATTTT.